Included here is one TCR beta chain sequence, with context. What it binds is not known. Trimming took off 6 bases at V and 8 bases at J, with 16 bases between the two ends. The CDR3 is 13 amino acids. Germline assignment: CDR1 LNHDA and CDR2 SQIVND (reference sequence). The record originates from a study of OX40 agonist ivuxolimab in advanced cancers. Study at large: In this cohort, patients received ivuxolimab, an agonistic anti-OX40 (CD134) antibody. Of the patients, three showed partial responses, one with hepatocellular carcinoma and two with cutaneous melanoma.

Blood was sampled at baseline, cycle 4 day 1, and cycle 7 day 1. Assay used: immunoSEQ multiplex PCR; TCRdb lists only in-frame clones, some missing. The sample gives 20,000 to 25,000 clones, almost 80% of which show up once; 9.5% to 15% is in the top ten. General study findings and limits: Clonal expansion by week 6 occurred in CD4+ and CD8+ blood T cells (at 0.1 to 3.0 mg/kg).

V gene TRBV19 combines with J gene TRBJ1-2, with unresolved D. Material: CD4+ or CD8+ T cells sorted from blood, obtained in a trial of the OX40 agonist ivuxolimab. This sequence originates from an adult with an advanced solid tumor such as melanoma, head and neck, liver or kidney cancer. CDR3 DNA: TGTGCCAGTAGGATCAAGGGAGGGTACGGCTACACCTTC. This gives the protein CASRIKGGYGYTF. Drawing the rest from reference TRBV19 and TRBJ1-2, the complete variable domain is DGGITQSPKYLFRKEGQNVTLSCEQNLNHDAMYWYRQDPGQGLRLIYYSQIVNDFQKGDIAEGYSVSREKKESFPLTVTSAQKNPTAFYLCASRIKGGYGYTFGSGTRLTVV.